This TCR beta chain was retrieved from a study of blood T cell repertoires in COVID-19. Turning to the study itself: Samples representing acute and convalescent COVID-19 were sourced from the United States, Italy and Spain.

Under the authors' procedure: Nucleated cell counts were estimated from reference gene primer amplification. The data were produced by immunoSEQ multiplex PCR, yet TCRdb's version contains in-frame clones alone and is incomplete. The V and J calls and the clone size are those of that table, but D and trimming were determined from the DNA. Of 250,000 or so clones listed, 70% to 80% are singletons. Trimming took 6 bases from V and 5 from J; bases not matched to a gene: 6. The CDR3 is 13 amino acids. This chain joins TRBV12-3 or TRBV12-4 and TRBJ2-7; 8 nucleotides line up with TRBD1. Material for sequencing was peripheral blood. This sequence originates from a woman aged 80 or over with acute or convalescent COVID-19. CDR3 residues: CASSIQGGNEQYF. The CDR3 DNA is TGTGCCAGCAGCATACAGGGGGGTAACGAGCAGTACTTC.